These 21 T cell receptor beta chains were sequenced from one sample in a study of Ad26.COV2.S vaccination and SARS-CoV-2 variants. The treatment is: 15 to 20 received Ad26.COV2.S at low or high dose, single or two shots; several received placebo; per-sample allocation not given. The samples were gathered on day 63 after the first injection of vaccine or placebo. Some clones are missing from TCRdb's copy, which holds only in-frame ones; the method was immunoSEQ multiplex PCR. The sample lists about 420,000 clones, roughly 90% seen once, with 3.5% to 4% in the top ten. Sequencing used peripheral blood, obtained in a trial of Ad26.COV2.S vaccine versus placebo. Receptors were obtained from a person between 18 and 65 years old who received the Ad26.COV2.S COVID-19 vaccine or a placebo.

The genes are TRBV29-1 and TRBJ2-5; no reliable D call. V lost 0 bases and J 5 bases, leaving 7 bases between the germline ends. The CDR3 runs to 12 residues. Per germline, CDR1 SQVTM and CDR2 ANQGSEA. CDR3 protein: CSVEDVVETQYF. CDR3 coding DNA: TGCAGCGTTGAAGACGTAGTTGAGACCCAGTACTTC. The full variable domain, with the rest looked up from reference TRBV29-1 and TRBJ2-5, is SAVISQKPSRDICQRGTSLTIQCQVDSQVTMMFWYRQQPGQSLTLIATANQGSEATYESGFVIDKFPISRPNLTFSTLTVSNMSPEDSSIYLCSVEDVVETQYFGPGTRLLVL.

This chain links TRBV5-4 with TRBJ1-2, with a weak D call TRBD1 (6 bases). The germline V gene has CDR1 SGHNT and CDR2 YYREEE (reference sequence). The CDR3 loop spans 16 amino acids. V was shortened by 1 base and J by 4 bases, with 17 bases between the two germline ends. In DNA, the CDR3 is TGTGCCAGCAGCTTGACAGGGTCCGCCGGCCGCTATGGCTACACCTTC. The encoded protein is CASSLTGSAGRYGYTF.

Concerning this clone itself: This specimen includes other DNA sequences encoding the same CDR3. This chain connects TRBV6-2 or TRBV6-3 to TRBJ2-2; D remains ambiguous. V shed 2 bases and J shed 6 bases, with 4 bases lying between them. From germline, CDR1 is MNHEY and CDR2 SVGEGT. CDR3 length: 12 residues. The CDR3 sequence is CASSYSAGELFF. The CDR3 coding sequence is TGTGCCAGCAGTTACAGCGCCGGGGAGCTGTTTTTT.

This chain links TRBV6-1 with TRBJ2-7; a possible D gene is TRBD1 (6 bases). V was trimmed by 8 bases and J by 6 bases, leaving 11 bases between them. The CDR3 covers 11 residues. The V gene's germline CDR1 is MNHNS and CDR2 SASEGT. CDR3 residues: CASGQQGEQYF. CDR3 DNA: TGTGCCAGCGGACAGCAGGGCGAGCAGTACTTC.

The chain links TRBV6-1 to TRBJ1-1; no clear D gene. This CDR3 has 9 residues. Germline V gene lookup returns CDR1 MNHNS and CDR2 SASEGT. V lost 8 bases and J lost 10, with 8 bases in between. CDR3 sequence reads: CASGVGAFF. CDR3 coding DNA: TGTGCCAGCGGGGTGGGAGCTTTCTTT.

The DNA of the CDR3 is TGTGCCAGCAGCCCGGTTGGGGGAGGGAACAATCAGCCCCAGCATTTT. It translates to CASSPVGGGNNQPQHF. The chain carries TRBV7-8 and TRBJ1-5; weak D call: TRBD1 (5 bases). Germline CDR1 reads SGHVS; CDR2 reads FQNEAQ. This CDR3 contains 16 residues. V was shortened by 5 bases and J by 3 bases, with 17 bases between the two germline ends.

In its sample, this clone was seen once. This chain uses TRBV6-5 with TRBJ1-3; possibly TRBD1 for D (5 bases). This CDR3 has 13 residues. V lost 6 bases and J lost 4, with 10 bases in between. The germline V gene has CDR1 MNHEY and CDR2 SVGAGI. CDR3 DNA: TGTGCCAGCAGGGGACCTTACGGAAACACCATATATTTT. Translating it yields CASRGPYGNTIYF.

The chain uses TRBV18 and TRBJ1-4, with D uncertain. Germline V gene lookup returns CDR1 KGHSH and CDR2 LQKENI. V dropped 3 bases and J dropped 7 bases, with 9 bases sitting between them. This CDR3 is built from 13 residues. CDR3 nucleotides: TGTGCCAGCTCACCCACGGGCGCTGAAAAACTGTTTTTT. Translation gives CASSPTGAEKLFF.

The rearrangement uses TRBV28 and TRBJ1-5; no reliable D call. CDR1 and CDR2 (germline): MDHEN, SYDVKM. V gave up 7 bases and J gave up 4 bases, with 17 bases separating them. The CDR3 length is 15 residues. The CDR3 sequence is CASTKPGTPNQPQHF. The CDR3 DNA follows: TGTGCCAGCACCAAACCGGGAACACCTAATCAGCCCCAGCATTTT.

This rearrangement joins TRBV5-4 to TRBJ1-2, with 10 bases fitting TRBD1. The germline CDR1 and CDR2 sequences are SGHNT and YYREEE (reference sequence). After removal of 5 bases from V and 4 bases from J, the junction contained 2 bases not matched to a gene. The CDR3 is made up of 13 amino acids. The CDR3 loop is CASRTGGTYGYTF. The CDR3 region has the DNA TGTGCCAGCAGGACAGGGGGCACCTATGGCTACACCTTC.

The chain uses TRBV7-3 and TRBJ2-3, with D unclear. The CDR3 totals 13 residues. Germline V gives CDR1 SGHTA, CDR2 FQGTGA. Trimming left V 2 bases short and J 9 bases short, with 12 bases between. The CDR3 loop is CASSLSGMGTQYF. CDR3 bases: TGTGCCAGCAGCTTATCTGGGATGGGGACGCAGTATTTT.

The CDR3 is CASSVSGAPTDTQYF. CDR3 coding DNA: TGTGCCAGCAGCGTCAGCGGGGCCCCGACAGATACGCAGTATTTT. The gene calls are TRBV5-6 and TRBJ2-3; 7 bases fit TRBD2. CDR3 length equals 15 residues. CDR1 SGHDT and CDR2 YYEEEE come from the germline V gene. J gave up 3 bases and V 4 bases, and 8 bases lay outside the gene matches.

The chain is built from TRBV7-8 and TRBJ2-7, with D hard to call. Trimming took 2 bases from V and 7 from J, leaving 21 bases between them. The CDR3 runs 16 residues. From germline, CDR1 is SGHVS and CDR2 FQNEAQ. CDR3 nucleotides: TGTGCCAGCAGCTTACCGGGCGGAGACCCTTTTGAAGAGCAGTACTTC. Protein sequence: CASSLPGGDPFEEQYF.

The rearrangement uses TRBV6-5 and TRBJ1-1, with D perhaps TRBD1 (6 bases). The CDR3 totals 15 residues. CDR1 and CDR2 from the germline V gene are MNHEY and SVGAGI. Trimming cost V 6 bases and J 1 base, with 15 bases left between them. CDR3 residues: CASRVDRGQNTEAFF. The CDR3 DNA is TGTGCCAGCAGGGTAGATCGGGGGCAGAACACTGAAGCTTTCTTT.

This chain joins TRBV6-4 and TRBJ2-3, with D unresolved. The CDR3 totals 13 residues. The V gene's germline CDR1 is MRHNA and CDR2 SNTAGT. Trimming removed 0 bases at V and 2 bases at J, with 3 bases between. This chain's CDR3 is CASSDSDTDTQYF. The CDR3 region has the DNA TGTGCCAGCAGTGACTCAGACACAGATACGCAGTATTTT.

This clone was seen a handful of times. J is TRBJ1-2 and V is TRBV9; TRBD1 matches 10 bases. Trimming cost V 4 bases and J 8 bases; bases outside gene matches: 17. The CDR3 totals 17 residues. Germline V lookup: CDR1 SGDLS, CDR2 YYNGEE. CDR3 sequence (DNA): TGTGCCAGCAGCCCAGATCCGGACAGGGGGTTGTTAGGAGGCTACACCTTC. This translates into CASSPDPDRGLLGGYTF.

The CDR3 bases are TGTGCCAGCAGCTTAGGGGGACAGAGAAGCAATCAGCCCCAGCATTTT. Translated: CASSLGGQRSNQPQHF. The rearrangement joins TRBV7-8 to TRBJ1-5, with TRBD1 identical over 7 bases. The V gene end was trimmed by 1 base and the J gene end by 1 base; junction bases not matched to a gene: 4. Looked up from germline, CDR1 is SGHVS and CDR2 is FQNEAQ. CDR3 length: 16 residues.

The J gene is TRBJ1-5, the V gene TRBV6-2 or TRBV6-3; TRBD1 aligns across 9 bases. CDR3 length equals 15 residues. Trimming removed 6 bases from V and 9 bases from J; junction bases left unmatched: 12. CDR1 and CDR2 from the germline V gene are MNHEY and SVGEGT. This chain's CDR3 is CASSARDRARGPQHF. For the CDR3, the DNA is TGTGCCAGCAGCGCCCGGGACAGGGCCCGTGGGCCCCAGCATTTT.

The chain couples TRBV3-1 (or the pseudogene TRBV3-2) to TRBJ1-4; maybe TRBD1 (6 bases). Germline CDR1 reads LGHDT; CDR2 reads YNNKEL (reference sequence). V dropped 1 base and J dropped 0 bases, with 18 bases sitting between them. The CDR3 is 19 residues long. CDR3 sequence reads: CASSQASAREGATNEKLFF. Here the CDR3 DNA reads TGTGCCAGCAGCCAAGCCAGCGCCAGGGAGGGGGCAACTAATGAAAAACTGTTTTTT.

This chain links TRBV9 with TRBJ2-5; tentative D call: TRBD2 (6 bases). V lost 3 bases to trimming and J lost 2 bases, with 17 bases between them. In germline, CDR1 is SGDLS, CDR2 YYNGEE. The CDR3 is 16 amino acids. The CDR3 DNA sequence: TGTGCCAGCAGCGCCCCGGGCGGGGTCCAACAAGAGACCCAGTACTTC. Residues: CASSAPGGVQQETQYF. Full variable domain (remainder filled in from reference TRBV9 and TRBJ2-5): DSGVTQTPKHLITATGQRVTLRCSPRSGDLSVYWYQQSLDQGLQFLIQYYNGEERAKGNILERFSAQQFPDLHSELNLSSLELGDSALYFCASSAPGGVQQETQYFGPGTRLLVL.

The chain couples TRBV30 to TRBJ1-6, with D maybe TRBD1 (6 bases). Germline lookup yields CDR1 GTSNPN and CDR2 SVGIG (reference sequence). The CDR3 totals 16 residues. Trimming took 1 base from V and 7 from J, leaving 17 bases between them. The CDR3: CAWSEWGGVWNSPLHF. The CDR3 DNA follows: TGTGCCTGGAGTGAGTGGGGGGGCGTCTGGAATTCACCCCTCCACTTT. Using reference TRBV30 and TRBJ1-6 for the parts outside the CDR3, the full variable domain is SQTIHQWPATLVQPVGSPLSLECTVEGTSNPNLYWYRQAAGRGLQLLFYSVGIGQISSEVPQNLSASRPQDRQFILSSKKLLLSDSGFYLCAWSEWGGVWNSPLHFGNGTRLTVT.